A selection of T cell receptor beta chains follows, all from one sample in a study of human CD8 memory T cell subsets. One entry per CDR3 protein, without DNA, is what TCRdb gives after re-calling the 5' RACE reads. Its clone listing holds 6,000 to 9,500 distinct CDR3 sequences. Sequencing was performed on CD8+ T cells from PBMCs. These receptors were collected from a human donor in good health. Each CDR3 is given with its conserved first and last residue. Clone size is shown for a subset of rows, as once, few, many or a class of expanded clone.

CDR3aa: CAISEAQGAEEQPQHF; abundance: .; j_gene: TRBJ1-5; len: 16; v_gene: TRBV10-3
CDR3aa: CASSFNGGTEAFF; abundance: medium-sized; j_gene: TRBJ1-1; len: 13; v_gene: TRBV27
CDR3aa: CSDRVSANYGYTF; abundance: .; j_gene: TRBJ1-2; len: 13; v_gene: TRBV29-1
CDR3aa: CSVMPSMNTEAFF; abundance: medium-sized; j_gene: TRBJ1-1; len: 13; v_gene: TRBV29-1
CDR3aa: CSAGTSLSYEQYF; abundance: .; j_gene: TRBJ2-7; len: 13; v_gene: TRBV29-1
CDR3aa: CASSIWGNYNEQFF; abundance: .; j_gene: TRBJ2-1; len: 14; v_gene: TRBV19
CDR3aa: CATSRDEPTLKETQYF; abundance: .; j_gene: TRBJ2-5; len: 16; v_gene: TRBV15
CDR3aa: CASNDRVTYEQYF; abundance: .; j_gene: TRBJ2-7; len: 13; v_gene: TRBV28
CDR3aa: CASISAGVSYEQYF; abundance: .; j_gene: TRBJ2-7; len: 14; v_gene: TRBV7-2
CDR3aa: CASSFLPGGASYNEQFF; abundance: .; j_gene: TRBJ2-1; len: 17; v_gene: TRBV6-5
CDR3aa: CASSPPGGWAYNEQFF; abundance: .; j_gene: TRBJ2-1; len: 16; v_gene: TRBV18
CDR3aa: CASSLDLEAGVPYNEQFF; abundance: .; j_gene: TRBJ2-1; len: 18; v_gene: TRBV11-2
CDR3aa: CASSHWGQGAAVPYEQYF; abundance: .; j_gene: TRBJ2-7; len: 18; v_gene: TRBV6-5
CDR3aa: CASGLTGAGANVLTF; abundance: .; j_gene: TRBJ2-6; len: 15; v_gene: TRBV12-5
CDR3aa: CASRPGDGNQPQHF; abundance: .; j_gene: TRBJ1-5; len: 14; v_gene: TRBV12-3/TRBV12-4
CDR3aa: CASSEGGGQRRYEQYF; abundance: .; j_gene: TRBJ2-7; len: 16; v_gene: TRBV27
CDR3aa: CASNPDYLNEQFF; abundance: .; j_gene: TRBJ2-1; len: 13; v_gene: TRBV7-9
CDR3aa: CASSPDLSYNEQFF; abundance: .; j_gene: TRBJ2-1; len: 14; v_gene: TRBV7-3
CDR3aa: CASSSILGGLAGWETQYF; abundance: .; j_gene: TRBJ2-5; len: 18; v_gene: TRBV7-8
CDR3aa: CASSLPQGAGTEAFF; abundance: .; j_gene: TRBJ1-1; len: 15; v_gene: TRBV5-1
CDR3aa: CASSLESSYEQYF; abundance: .; j_gene: TRBJ2-7; len: 13; v_gene: TRBV13
CDR3aa: CASSFGASGSTLPSTDTQYF; abundance: .; j_gene: TRBJ2-3; len: 20; v_gene: TRBV7-3
CDR3aa: CASSQVPGPYNSPLHF; abundance: medium-sized; j_gene: TRBJ1-6; len: 16; v_gene: TRBV14
CDR3aa: CASSPRTGPSGANVLTF; abundance: .; j_gene: TRBJ2-6; len: 17; v_gene: TRBV28